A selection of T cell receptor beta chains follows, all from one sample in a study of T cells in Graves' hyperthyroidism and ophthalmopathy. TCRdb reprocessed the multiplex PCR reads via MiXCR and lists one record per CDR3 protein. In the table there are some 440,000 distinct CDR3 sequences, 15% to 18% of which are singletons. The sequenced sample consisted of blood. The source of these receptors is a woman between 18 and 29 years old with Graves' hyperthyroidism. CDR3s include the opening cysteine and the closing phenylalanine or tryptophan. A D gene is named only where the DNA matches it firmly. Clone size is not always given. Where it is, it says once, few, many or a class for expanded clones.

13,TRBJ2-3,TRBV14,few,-,CASSQSVGDTQYF,TGTGCCAGCAGCCAGAGCGTCGGGGATACGCAGTATTTT
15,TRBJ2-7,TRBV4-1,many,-,CASSQGSGQGYEQYF,TGCGCCAGCAGCCAAGGCTCAGGGCAGGGCTACGAGCAGTACTTC
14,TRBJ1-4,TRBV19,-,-,CASNGGRGREKLFF,TGTGCGAGTAACGGCGGCCGGGGAAGGGAAAAACTGTTTTTT
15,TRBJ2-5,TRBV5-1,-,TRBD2,CASSDSSGGKETQYF,TGCGCCAGCAGCGACTCATCCGGGGGGAAAGAGACCCAGTACTTC
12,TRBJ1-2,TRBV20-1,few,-,CSPFTSNYGYTF,TGCAGTCCCTTTACATCTAACTATGGCTACACCTTC
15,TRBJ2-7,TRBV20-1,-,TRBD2,CSVSSGRSVSYEQYF,TGCAGTGTCTCTAGCGGGAGATCGGTCTCCTACGAGCAGTACTTC
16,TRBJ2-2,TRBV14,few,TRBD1,CASSPWDRGYTGELFF,TGTGCCAGCAGCCCATGGGACAGGGGGTACACCGGGGAGCTGTTTTTT
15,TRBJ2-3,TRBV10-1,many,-,CASSESNGITDTQYF,TGCGCCAGCAGTGAGTCCAACGGGATTACAGATACGCAGTATTTT
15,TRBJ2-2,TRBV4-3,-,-,CASSQVQLRAGELFF,TGCGCCAGCAGCCAAGTGCAACTCCGGGCCGGGGAGCTGTTTTTT
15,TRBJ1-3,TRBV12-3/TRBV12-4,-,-,CASKLTGLSGNTIYF,TGTGCCAGCAAACTGACAGGCCTCTCTGGAAACACCATATATTTT
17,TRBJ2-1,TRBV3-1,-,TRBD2,CASSQDFGLAGLDEQFF,TGTGCCAGCAGCCAAGATTTTGGGCTAGCGGGTTTGGATGAGCAGTTCTTC
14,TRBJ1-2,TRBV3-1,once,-,CASSQDLRMDGYTF,TGTGCCAGCAGCCAAGATTTAAGGATGGACGGCTACACCTTC
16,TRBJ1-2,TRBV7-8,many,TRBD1,CASSLARDSFNYGYTF,TGTGCCAGCAGCTTAGCGAGGGACAGCTTTAACTATGGCTACACCTTC
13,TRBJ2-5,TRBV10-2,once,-,CASSESTEETQHF,TGCGCCAGCAGTGAGTCCACGGAAGAGACCCAGCACTTC
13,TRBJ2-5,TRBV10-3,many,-,CAISVGLGETQYF,TGTGCCATCAGTGTAGGGTTAGGAGAGACCCAGTACTTC
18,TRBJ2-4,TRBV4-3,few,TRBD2,CASSQEPPVLAGGNIQYF,TGCGCCAGCAGCCAAGAGCCCCCTGTACTAGCGGGGGGCAACATTCAGTACTTC
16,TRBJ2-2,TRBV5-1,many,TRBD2,CASRSERERVTGELFF,TGCGCCAGCAGGTCGGAGCGGGAGAGGGTCACCGGGGAGCTGTTTTTT
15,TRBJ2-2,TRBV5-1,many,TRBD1,CASSPGTGGTGELFF,TGCGCCAGCAGCCCCGGGACAGGGGGCACCGGGGAGCTGTTTTTT
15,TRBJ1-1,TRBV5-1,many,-,CASSFSGGTNTEAFF,TGCGCCAGCAGCTTCTCGGGCGGAACGAACACTGAAGCTTTCTTT
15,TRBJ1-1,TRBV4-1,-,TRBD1,CAGSQLGQTNTEAFF,TGCGCCGGCAGCCAGCTGGGACAGACGAACACTGAAGCTTTCTTT
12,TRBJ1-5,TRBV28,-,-,CASSGPFQPQHF,TGTGCCAGCAGTGGGCCATTTCAGCCCCAGCATTTT
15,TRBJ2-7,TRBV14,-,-,CASSQVGAPTLEQYF,TGTGCCAGCAGCCAAGTCGGGGCCCCGACCCTGGAGCAGTACTTC
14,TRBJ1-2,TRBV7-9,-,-,CASSRGQGSYGYTF,TGTGCCAGCAGCCGAGGTCAGGGGTCCTATGGCTACACCTTC
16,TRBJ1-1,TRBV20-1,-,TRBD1,CSARDFTGATNTEAFF,TGCAGTGCTAGAGACTTTACAGGGGCGACGAACACTGAAGCTTTCTTT
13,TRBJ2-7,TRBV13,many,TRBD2,CASGLADLYEQYF,TGTGCCAGCGGACTAGCGGACCTCTACGAGCAGTACTTC
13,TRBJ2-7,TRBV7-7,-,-,CASSPRLDYEQYF,TGTGCTAGCAGCCCCCGGCTAGACTACGAGCAGTACTTC
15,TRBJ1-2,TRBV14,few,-,CASSQDLAGEDGYTF,TGTGCCAGCAGCCAAGATTTGGCAGGGGAGGATGGCTACACCTTC
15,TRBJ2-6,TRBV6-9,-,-,CASSSRDGGANVLTF,TGTGCCAGCAGTTCGAGGGATGGTGGGGCCAACGTCCTGACTTTC
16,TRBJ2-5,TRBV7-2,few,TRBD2,CASSLAGGPVGETQYF,TGTGCCAGCAGCTTAGCGGGAGGGCCTGTGGGGGAGACCCAGTACTTC
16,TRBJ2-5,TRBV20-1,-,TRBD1,CSAGALDRGIQETQYF,TGCAGTGCCGGAGCCCTGGACAGGGGTATCCAAGAGACCCAGTACTTC
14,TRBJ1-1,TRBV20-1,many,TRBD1,CSARADRGLGGAFF,TGCAGTGCTAGAGCCGACAGGGGGCTTGGGGGAGCTTTCTTT
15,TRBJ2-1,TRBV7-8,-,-,CASSSGWGQVNEQFF,TGTGCCAGCAGCTCGGGGTGGGGGCAGGTCAATGAGCAGTTCTTC
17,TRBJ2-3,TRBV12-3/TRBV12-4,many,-,CASSSPTKWLSTDTQYF,TGTGCCAGCAGCTCCCCGACTAAATGGTTGAGCACAGATACGCAGTATTTT
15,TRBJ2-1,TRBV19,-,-,CASSRGHSSYNEQFF,TGTGCCAGTAGTCGGGGGCATTCCTCCTACAATGAGCAGTTCTTC
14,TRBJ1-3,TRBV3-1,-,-,CASSQAWGGNTIYF,TGTGCCAGCAGCCAAGCCTGGGGGGGAAACACCATATATTTT
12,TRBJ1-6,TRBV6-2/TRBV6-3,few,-,CASSFQISPLHF,TGTGCCAGCAGCTTCCAGATTTCACCCCTCCACTTT
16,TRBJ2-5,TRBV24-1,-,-,CATSGSLRGDKETQYF,TGTGCCACCAGTGGATCTCTACGAGGGGATAAAGAGACCCAGTACTTC
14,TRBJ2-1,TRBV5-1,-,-,CASSYHPSYNEQFF,TGCGCCAGCAGCTACCACCCCTCCTACAATGAGCAGTTCTTC
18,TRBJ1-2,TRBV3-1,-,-,CASSRVMVDGGTNYGYTF,TGTGCCAGCAGCCGAGTAATGGTGGATGGGGGGACTAACTATGGCTACACCTTC
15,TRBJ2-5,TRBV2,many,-,CASSEYATVQETQYF,TGTGCCAGCAGTGAATATGCGACAGTCCAAGAGACCCAGTACTTC
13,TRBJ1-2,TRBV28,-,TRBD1,CASSRQGYYGYTF,TGTGCCAGCAGCCGACAGGGTTACTATGGCTACACCTTC
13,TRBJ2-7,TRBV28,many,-,CASSGPYSAEQYF,TGTGCCAGCAGTGGCCCCTACTCCGCCGAGCAGTACTTC
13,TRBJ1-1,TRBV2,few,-,CASSAVMSREAFF,TGTGCCAGCAGTGCCGTAATGTCCCGTGAAGCTTTCTTT
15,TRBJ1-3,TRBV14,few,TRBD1,CASSNRGSSGNTIYF,TGTGCCAGCAGTAACAGGGGGTCGTCTGGAAACACCATATATTTT
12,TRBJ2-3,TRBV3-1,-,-,CASSLSSYTQYF,TGTGCCAGCAGCCTATCCTCGTATACGCAGTATTTT
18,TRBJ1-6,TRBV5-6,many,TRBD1,CASSGGGQESSYNSPLHF,TGTGCCAGCAGCGGAGGTGGACAGGAGAGCTCCTATAATTCACCCCTCCACTTT
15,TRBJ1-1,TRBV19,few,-,CASSMGWERNTEAFF,TGTGCCAGTAGTATGGGGTGGGAAAGGAACACTGAAGCTTTCTTT
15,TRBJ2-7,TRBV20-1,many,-,CSAPKEGRGDYEQYF,TGCAGTGCTCCCAAGGAAGGCAGGGGGGACTACGAGCAGTACTTC
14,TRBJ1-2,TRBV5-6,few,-,CASTETLANYGYTF,TGTGCCAGCACCGAGACGTTAGCTAACTATGGCTACACCTTC
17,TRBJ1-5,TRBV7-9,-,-,CASSLFVGASGNQPQHF,TGTGCCAGCAGCTTATTTGTCGGGGCTTCGGGCAATCAGCCCCAGCATTTT
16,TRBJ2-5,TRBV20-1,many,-,CSVEEGDGAVQETQYF,TGCAGTGTCGAGGAGGGGGATGGAGCGGTTCAAGAGACCCAGTACTTC
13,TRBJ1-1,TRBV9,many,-,CASSGDFWTEAFF,TGTGCCAGCAGCGGAGACTTTTGGACTGAAGCTTTCTTT
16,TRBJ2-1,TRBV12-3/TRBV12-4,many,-,CASSLALRVLGNEQFF,TGTGCCAGCAGTTTAGCGCTCAGGGTTTTGGGGAATGAGCAGTTCTTC
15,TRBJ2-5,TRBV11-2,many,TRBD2,CASSSTYRGGETQYF,TGTGCCAGCAGCTCTACCTACCGCGGGGGGGAGACCCAGTACTTC
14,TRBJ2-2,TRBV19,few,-,CASRKWRDTGELFF,TGTGCCAGTAGGAAGTGGAGAGACACCGGGGAGCTGTTTTTT